The subject of this entry is one T cell receptor beta chain. The data originate from a study of shared clonotypes between healthy human individuals. Profiled with immunoSEQ multiplex PCR; TCRdb holds only in-frame clones, not every one. This sample has 2 million to 2.5 million clones, with 85% to 95% found just once. Caucasian adults residing in Nashville, Tennessee made up all the donors. Material: naive CD4+ T cells sorted from blood. The subset here: CD45RA+ positively selected. The TCR was taken from a man between 18 and 35 years old in good health.

CDR3 in amino acids: CASRPQRGLYQETQYF. The CDR3, as DNA: TGTGCCAGCAGGCCGCAGAGGGGACTGTACCAAGAGACCCAGTACTTC. This rearrangement joins TRBV27 to TRBJ2-5, with a tentative D call TRBD2 (6 bases). Germline assignment: CDR1 MNHEY and CDR2 SMNVEV (reference sequence). The CDR3 is made up of 16 amino acids. V lost 6 bases to trimming and J lost 0 bases, with 17 bases between them.